Given below is one TCR beta chain in context. This record belongs to a study of blood T cell repertoires in COVID-19. Study-wide background: The origin of the acute and convalescent COVID-19 samples was the United States, Italy and Spain. PBMCs, B-cell-depleted T cells, or T cells were the source of the cDNA or gDNA that made up the material.

TCRdb's table, derived via immunoSEQ multiplex PCR, lists solely in-frame clones and lacks some. The sample includes approximately 210,000 clones, about 86% of them seen just once. Participant-given clinical history determined each cohort assignment. The CDR3 sequence is 13 residues long. V gave up 4 bases and J gave up 11 bases, with 12 bases separating them. Germline V gene data show CDR1 as MNHEY and CDR2 as SVGAGI. This sequence joins TRBV6-5 and TRBJ1-6; D call uncertain. The sequence derives from a woman in her 50s with acute COVID-19. Sample: PBMCs or T cells enriched from blood (not recorded which). The DNA of the CDR3 is TGTGCCAGCAGTTCGCCGGCGGGAACACCCCTCCACTTT. Its translation is CASSSPAGTPLHF.